The 24 T cell receptor beta chains reported below all come from one sample, sequenced in a study of monozygotic twins with inflammatory bowel disease (dated by TCRdb to between 2017 and 2020). The library came from 5' RACE. The reads were generated on an Illumina HiSeq 2500. The reads went through TCRdb reprocessing, and each CDR3 protein sequence gets one entry with no DNA. The sample has 200,000 to 250,000 distinct CDR3 sequences on record. The ten top clones hold less than 9% of the sample. Source material: blood. These receptors originate from a human donor with ulcerative colitis or Crohn's disease, or a healthy co-twin of an affected twin (not recorded which).

The J gene is TRBJ1-3, the V gene TRBV15. The CDR3 sequence is 16 residues long. CDR1 and CDR2 (germline): LNHNV, YYDKDF (reference sequence). CDR3 loop: CATSRSWTGSGNTIYF.

CDR3 amino acids: CASSNNRDRGSPLHF. The chain has TRBV5-1 and TRBJ1-6; the D call of TRBD1 rests on TCRdb alone, since no DNA is present to check it. The germline V gene has CDR1 SGHRS and CDR2 YFSETQ. The CDR3 covers 15 residues.

The V call is TRBV3-1, the J call TRBJ2-2. Germline CDR1 and CDR2: LGHDT and YNNKEL (reference sequence). The CDR3 has 14 amino acids. CDR3: CASGQGLVPGELFF.

The chain combines TRBV4-2 with TRBJ2-2; as DNA is missing, the TRBD1 call by TCRdb cannot be tested. Germline V gives CDR1 LGHNA, CDR2 YNFKEQ. This CDR3 contains 18 residues. This chain's CDR3 is CASSQRQGGRGELGELFF.

CDR3 region: CASSYGPSGIFYEQYF. The genes are TRBV6-2 or TRBV6-3 and TRBJ2-7; TCRdb picks TRBD2, but there is no DNA to check that call. Looked up from germline, CDR1 is MNHEY and CDR2 is SVGEGT. The CDR3 totals 16 residues.

This chain links TRBV27 with TRBJ2-3; TCRdb names TRBD2, which stays unverified in the absence of DNA. This CDR3 comprises 16 residues. CDR1 is MNHEY, CDR2 SMNVEV, per germline (reference sequence). The CDR3 is CASSSRSGIITDTQYF.

The rearrangement uses TRBV6-2 or TRBV6-3 and TRBJ1-2. Germline V lookup: CDR1 MNHEY, CDR2 SVGEGT. The CDR3 contains 13 residues. CDR3 region: CASSYSDGYGYTF.

The V and J genes are TRBV10-3 and TRBJ1-2; the TCRdb D gene call, TRBD1, has no DNA to confirm it. The CDR3 has 15 amino acids. CDR1 is ENHRY, CDR2 SYGVKD, per germline. The CDR3 region is CAIWTPSRVMGGYTF.

The chain links TRBV19 to TRBJ1-5; as DNA is missing, the TRBD1 call by TCRdb cannot be tested. Germline V gives CDR1 LNHDA, CDR2 SQIVND (reference sequence). The CDR3 runs to 16 residues. CDR3 protein: CASTPLDRGGNQPQHF.

The rearrangement joins TRBV5-1 to TRBJ2-2; TCRdb indicates TRBD2, and absent DNA this call remains unverified. There are 18 residues in the CDR3. Per germline, CDR1 SGHRS and CDR2 YFSETQ. The CDR3 protein is CASSLGSWTSGNTGELFF.

The genes are TRBV29-1 and TRBJ2-1; the D gene TCRdb calls, TRBD2, cannot be checked with no DNA. The CDR3 has 12 amino acids. The V gene's germline CDR1 is SQVTM and CDR2 ANQGSEA. Here the CDR3 reads CSVRTSGSEQFF.

The chain's CDR3 is CASSPIAGEAGELFF. The V call is TRBV18, the J call TRBJ2-2; absent DNA, TCRdb's TRBD2 call cannot be checked. This CDR3 contains 15 residues. The germline V gene encodes CDR1 KGHSH and CDR2 LQKENI.

The chain is built from TRBV6-1 and TRBJ2-5; TCRdb picks TRBD2, but there is no DNA to check that call. The V gene's germline CDR1 is MNHNS and CDR2 SASEGT. This CDR3 is built from 16 residues. CDR3 amino acids: CASSARTSGNKETQYF.

V and J are TRBV21-1 and TRBJ1-1. TRBV21-1 is marked as a pseudogene. CDR3 size: 15 residues. CDR3 region: CASSKSYSQNTEAFF.

The V call is TRBV12-3 or TRBV12-4, the J call TRBJ1-1; TCRdb's D call, TRBD1, is unchecked because there is no DNA. There are 13 residues in the CDR3. The CDR3: CASGRQANTEAFF.

The chain links TRBV20-1 to TRBJ2-5; TCRdb outputs TRBD2, but without DNA this stays unchecked. This CDR3 is built from 15 residues. Germline V gene sequence: CDR1 DFQATT, CDR2 SNEGSKA (reference sequence). The CDR3 loop is CSAPLGGRNQETQYF.

This chain joins TRBV7-2 and TRBJ1-4; no DNA is available, so the TRBD1 call from TCRdb remains unchecked. Per germline, CDR1 SGHTA and CDR2 FQGNSA. CDR3 length: 17 amino acids. The CDR3 sequence: CASSLAPRTGPGEKLFF.

The chain is built from TRBV7-2 and TRBJ2-7. This CDR3 spans 12 amino acids. Germline loops: CDR1 SGHTA, CDR2 FQGNSA. The CDR3: CASSLGILEQYF.

The rearrangement joins TRBV12-3 or TRBV12-4 to TRBJ1-5; TCRdb names TRBD1, which stays unverified in the absence of DNA. This CDR3 has 16 amino acids. CDR3 residues: CASSYSGTASNQPQHF.

V and J are TRBV6-6 and TRBJ1-1. Germline CDR1 reads MNHNY; CDR2 reads SVGAGI (reference sequence). This CDR3 contains 14 residues. CDR3 region: CASSPTLGNTEAFF.

J is TRBJ2-2 and V is TRBV5-6; TCRdb indicates TRBD1, and absent DNA this call remains unverified. Per germline, CDR1 SGHDT and CDR2 YYEEEE. CDR3 length: 15 residues. The CDR3 reads CASSRWGVATGELFF.

The chain is built from TRBV2 and TRBJ2-1; TCRdb selects TRBD2, and the lack of DNA leaves this call unchecked. CDR3 length: 16 amino acids. Per the germline V gene, CDR1 is SNHLY and CDR2 is FYNNEI. This CDR3 is CASSEGSGKEENEQFF.

The rearrangement joins TRBV20-1 to TRBJ2-1. The V gene's germline CDR1 is DFQATT and CDR2 SNEGSKA (reference sequence). The CDR3 extends over 14 amino acids. This CDR3 reads CSVVSGIAYNEQFF.

The chain joins TRBV19 to TRBJ1-5; no DNA is available, so the TRBD1 call from TCRdb remains unchecked. Germline assignment: CDR1 LNHDA and CDR2 SQIVND (reference sequence). This CDR3 has 13 amino acids. CDR3 region: CASSTGGPQPQHF. Complete variable domain (other parts from reference TRBV19 and TRBJ1-5): DGGITQSPKYLFRKEGQNVTLSCEQNLNHDAMYWYRQDPGQGLRLIYYSQIVNDFQKGDIAEGYSVSREKKESFPLTVTSAQKNPTAFYLCASSTGGPQPQHFGDGTRLSIL.